This TCR beta chain was found in a study of blood T cell repertoires in COVID-19. Only in-frame clones appear in the TCRdb table, and some are missing; sequencing was by immunoSEQ multiplex PCR. Here the sample spans about 150,000 clones, 80% to 90% being singletons. V lost 4 bases to trimming and J lost 2 bases, with 11 bases between them. CDR3 length: 14 residues. Germline values: CDR1 LNHDA, CDR2 SQIVND (reference sequence). What was sequenced was peripheral blood. The source of this sequence is a man younger than 35 with COVID-19, enrolled during active disease. The V call is TRBV19, the J call TRBJ1-1; D call uncertain. CDR3 in amino acids: CASSTSQANTEAFF. The CDR3 DNA reads as TGTGCCAGTAGTACCTCTCAGGCTAACACTGAAGCTTTCTTT.